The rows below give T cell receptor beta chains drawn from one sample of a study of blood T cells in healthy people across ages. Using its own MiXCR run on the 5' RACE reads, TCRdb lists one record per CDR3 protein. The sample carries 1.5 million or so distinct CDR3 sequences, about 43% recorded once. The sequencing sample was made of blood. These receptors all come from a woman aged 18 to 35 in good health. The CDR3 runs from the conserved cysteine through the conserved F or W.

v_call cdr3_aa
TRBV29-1 CRAGTWGSYEQYF
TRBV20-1 CSARPSGAKETQYF
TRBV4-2 CASSLPSSTDTQYF
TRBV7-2 CASSERQGANPNSPLHF
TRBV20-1 CSAGGPPNNEQFF
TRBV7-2 CASSATPFGGTGNTIYF
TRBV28 CAGSTGTDTQYF
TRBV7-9 CASSWDSEAFF
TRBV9 CASSVGEFYGYTF
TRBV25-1 CASSEGWNPTSYEQYF
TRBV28 CASSLGRPSYNEQYF
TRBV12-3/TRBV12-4 CASSLKRVIYGYTF
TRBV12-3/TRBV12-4 CASSPDPGLAGAQETQYF
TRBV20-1 CSWDVLAGEDEQFF
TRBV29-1 CSVEPERGRGETQYF
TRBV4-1 CASSQEKTGLAGANEQFF
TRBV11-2 CASSLVTAPSSYNEQFF
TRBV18 CASSPRHPQGTQYF
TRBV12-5 CASGLYGTGGHQPQHF
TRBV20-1 CSASTDPGNQPQHF
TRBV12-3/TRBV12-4 CASSFIAGIDYGYTF
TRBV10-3 CAISGPPEQGQTFTDTQYF
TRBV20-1 CSASSGFPGTQYF
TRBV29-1 CSVDKRGAPNEQFF
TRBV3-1 CASSPGRAQGYEQYF
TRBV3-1 CASSRTSGPLGNEQFF
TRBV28 CASRTGGGEAFF
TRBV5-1 CASSSRSGTSGRAVHEQYF
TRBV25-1 CASSEAGTAAFRYEQYF